Below are 5 T cell receptor beta chains sequenced from a single sample in a study of T-cell reconstitution after alpha-beta-depleted transplantation in children. Unique molecular identifiers were used in preparing the TCRbeta library. TCRdb recomputed calls from the PCR reads with MiXCR, one row per CDR3 protein. The data show around 410,000 distinct CDR3 sequences, roughly a tenth seen once. The sample in question was PBMCs from the stem cell graft donor, obtained from the stem cell graft. These receptors were obtained from a human donor who donated a stem cell graft to a child with acute myeloid leukemia.

The V gene is TRBV20-1, the J gene TRBJ2-1; D ambiguous. Germline assignment: CDR1 DFQATT and CDR2 SNEGSKA (reference sequence). The CDR3 covers 11 residues. The ends were cut back, 3 bases at V and 6 bases at J, with 6 bases in the middle. The CDR3 DNA is TGCAGTGCTAGGTGGCTCAATGAGCAGTTCTTC. Its protein is CSARWLNEQFF.

This chain links TRBV27 with TRBJ2-7, with D perhaps matching TRBD2 (6 bases). Germline lookup yields CDR1 MNHEY and CDR2 SMNVEV (reference sequence). V lost 7 bases, J lost 2 bases, and 12 bases lay in between. This CDR3 spans 13 amino acids. The CDR3 nucleotides are TGTGCCAGCAAAGGGACTGCTACCTACGAGCAGTACTTC. This encodes CASKGTATYEQYF.

This clonotype occurred a few times. The genes are TRBV27 and TRBJ1-1; D may be TRBD1 (5 bases). Per the germline V gene, CDR1 is MNHEY and CDR2 is SMNVEV (reference sequence). V was clipped by 6 bases and J by 5 bases, with 13 bases between them. CDR3 length: 13 residues. The CDR3 bases are TGTGCCAGCAGGTATGGGGGAGGGACTGAAGCTTTCTTT. It specifies CASRYGGGTEAFF.

This clonotype has only a few counts. This chain uses TRBV7-2 with TRBJ2-7; possibly TRBD2 for D (6 bases). The CDR3 runs 15 residues. From germline, CDR1 is SGHTA and CDR2 FQGNSA. V lost 5 bases and J 2 bases, leaving 16 bases between the germline ends. The CDR3 is CASSPRGAGTYEQYF. CDR3 coding DNA: TGTGCCAGCAGCCCCCGAGGGGCGGGGACCTACGAGCAGTACTTC.

The V gene is TRBV5-4, the J gene TRBJ2-5; the D gene is possibly TRBD1 (5 bases). CDR1 SGHNT and CDR2 YYREEE come from the germline V gene (reference sequence). CDR3 size: 21 residues. V lost 0 bases, J lost 2 bases, and 29 bases lay in between. The CDR3: CASSLVVLSVRQIMKQETQYF. The CDR3 DNA reads TGTGCCAGCAGCTTGGTCGTCTTATCCGTGCGACAGATAATGAAACAAGAGACCCAGTACTTC.